Each of the 8 T cell receptor beta chains below was sequenced from the same sample in a study of shared clonotypes between healthy human individuals. Some clones are missing from TCRdb's copy, which holds only in-frame ones; the method was immunoSEQ multiplex PCR. The sample contains approximately 2.4 million clones, approximately 95% of which appear only once. The sample comprised naive CD4+ T cells sorted from blood. As to subset: CD45RA+ positively selected. All receptors come from a man aged 18 to 29 in good health.

This chain uses TRBV7-8 with TRBJ1-5; weak D call: TRBD1 (6 bases). The CDR3 spans 16 residues. The germline V gene encodes CDR1 SGHVS and CDR2 FQNEAQ. V dropped 2 bases and J dropped 4 bases, with 15 bases sitting between them. The CDR3 nucleotides are TGTGCCAGCAGCTTATATGGGGGGACATCTAATCAGCCCCAGCATTTT. Protein: CASSLYGGTSNQPQHF.

The V and J genes are TRBV27 and TRBJ1-1; D is unresolved. V lost 5 bases to trimming and J lost 5 bases, with 18 bases between them. This CDR3 is built from 15 residues. Germline CDR1 reads MNHEY; CDR2 reads SMNVEV (reference sequence). The CDR3 spells CASSPRPKLGTEAFF. DNA for the CDR3: TGTGCCAGCAGTCCAAGACCTAAGCTGGGTACTGAAGCTTTCTTT.

This chain links TRBV7-2 with TRBJ2-1, with D possibly being TRBD1 or TRBD2 (5 bases each). Trimming took off 1 base at V and 10 bases at J, with 17 bases between the two ends. The germline V gene has CDR1 SGHTA and CDR2 FQGNSA. This CDR3 is built from 15 residues. The CDR3 sequence is CASSLGFVSRDEQFF. CDR3 in DNA: TGTGCCAGCAGCTTAGGCTTTGTGTCGAGGGACGAGCAGTTCTTC.

The rearrangement links TRBV6-6 to TRBJ2-2; possible D gene TRBD2, 7 bases. The germline V and J ends were trimmed by 6 bases and 7 bases, with 18 bases remaining between them. CDR1 and CDR2 (germline): MNHNY, SVGAGI (reference sequence). This CDR3 has 15 amino acids. The chain's CDR3 is CASSLGHGRIGELFF. The CDR3 bases are TGTGCCAGCAGCTTGGGACACGGGAGGATCGGGGAGCTGTTTTTT.

The chain employs TRBV11-3 and TRBJ2-3; D remains ambiguous. Trimming removed 2 bases from V and 2 bases from J, with 11 bases in between. The CDR3 sequence is 15 residues long. The germline V gene has CDR1 SGHNT and CDR2 YENEEA. CDR3 region: CASSLSSYSTDTQYF. The CDR3 nucleotides are TGTGCCAGCAGCTTATCCTCCTATTCCACAGATACGCAGTATTTT.

The CDR3 reads CASSPPGGGIQYF. Written as DNA, the CDR3 is TGTGCCAGCAGTCCCCCGGGGGGGGGCATTCAGTACTTC. This chain joins TRBV28 and TRBJ2-4; 8 positions agree with TRBD2. CDR3 length: 13 amino acids. Trimming at V came to 5 bases and at J to 9 bases, leaving 6 bases not matched to a gene. From germline, CDR1 is MDHEN and CDR2 SYDVKM.

V usage is TRBV9 and J usage is TRBJ1-3; 11 bases align to TRBD1. There are 16 residues in the CDR3. With V trimmed by 4 bases and J by 8 bases, 11 bases remained unmatched. Per germline, CDR1 SGDLS and CDR2 YYNGEE. For the CDR3, the DNA is TGTGCCAGCAGCCTCCGGGACAGGGGGGTCGGAGACACCATATATTTT. Encoded protein: CASSLRDRGVGDTIYF.

This clone appeared a single time. The rearrangement uses TRBV6-6 and TRBJ2-7; D is unresolved. With 0 bases removed from V and 6 bases from J, the gap between germline ends came to 3 bases. CDR1 is MNHNY, CDR2 SVGAGI, per germline (reference sequence). The CDR3 length is 11 residues. The CDR3 protein is CASSYSIEQYF. CDR3 sequence (DNA): TGTGCCAGCAGTTACTCGATCGAGCAGTACTTC.